The 2 T cell receptor beta chains in this list originate from one sample, sequenced in a study of neurological immune-mediated disorders. As to time point: longitudinal time-point 1 (baseline). TCRdb processed the 5' RACE reads anew with MiXCR; each CDR3 protein has one entry. The table shows around 71,000 distinct CDR3 sequences, with roughly 13% occurring only once. The sequenced sample was PBMCs. Receptor source: a female donor with HTLV-1-associated myelopathy (HAM/TSP).

This clonotype was seen at least ten times. The chain recombines TRBV10-1 with TRBJ2-3; the D gene is possibly TRBD2 (6 bases). V dropped 3 bases and J dropped 5 bases, with 12 bases sitting between them. This CDR3 spans 14 amino acids. The V gene's germline CDR1 is WNHNN and CDR2 SYGVQD (reference sequence). The CDR3 DNA reads as TGCGCCAGCAGTGATGGGACTCGGAAAGATACGCAGTATTTT. It codes for CASSDGTRKDTQYF.

This clonotype came up many times. This CDR3 is CASSRNTGELFF. The CDR3 bases are TGTGCCAGCAGCCGGAACACCGGGGAGCTGTTTTTT. The chain has TRBV27 and TRBJ2-2, with D hard to call. The V end was cut by 6 bases, the J end by 1 base, with 3 bases between. The CDR3 consists of 12 residues. Germline CDR1 and CDR2: MNHEY and SMNVEV (reference sequence).